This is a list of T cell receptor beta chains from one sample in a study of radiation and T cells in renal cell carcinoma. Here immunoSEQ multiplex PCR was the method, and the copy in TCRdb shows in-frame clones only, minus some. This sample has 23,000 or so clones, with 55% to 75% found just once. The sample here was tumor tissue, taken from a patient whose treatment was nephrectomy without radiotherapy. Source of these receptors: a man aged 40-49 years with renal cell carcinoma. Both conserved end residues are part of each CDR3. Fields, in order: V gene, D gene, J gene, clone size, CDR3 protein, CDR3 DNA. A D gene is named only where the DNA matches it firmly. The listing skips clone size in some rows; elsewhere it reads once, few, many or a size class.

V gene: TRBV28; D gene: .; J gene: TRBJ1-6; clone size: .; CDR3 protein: CASSAQLGNSPLHF; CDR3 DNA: TGTGCCAGCAGTGCCCAACTGGGAAATTCACCCCTCCACTTT
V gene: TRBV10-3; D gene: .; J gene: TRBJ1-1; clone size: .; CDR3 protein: CAIQQLYNTEAFF; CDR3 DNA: TGTGCCATACAACAGCTATACAACACTGAAGCTTTCTTT
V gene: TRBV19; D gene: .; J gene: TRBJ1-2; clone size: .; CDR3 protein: CASSRKTGNYGYTF; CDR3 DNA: TGTGCCAGTAGTCGCAAAACAGGGAACTATGGCTACACCTTC
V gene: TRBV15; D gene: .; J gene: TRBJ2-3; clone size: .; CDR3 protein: CATSRGGLGIRDTQYF; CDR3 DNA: TGTGCCACCAGCAGAGGCGGACTCGGGATAAGGGATACGCAGTATTTT
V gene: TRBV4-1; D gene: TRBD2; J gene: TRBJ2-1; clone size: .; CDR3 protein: CASSQERATSFFSYNEQFF; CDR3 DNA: TGCGCCAGCAGCCAAGAGCGCGCGACTAGCTTTTTCTCCTACAATGAGCAGTTCTTC
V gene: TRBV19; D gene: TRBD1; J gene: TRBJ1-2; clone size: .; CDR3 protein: CASSIEGTGGFYGYTF; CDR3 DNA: TGTGCCAGTAGTATAGAAGGGACAGGGGGCTTCTATGGCTACACCTTC
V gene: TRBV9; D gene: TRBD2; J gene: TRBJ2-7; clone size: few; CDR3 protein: CASSVSGRVHEQYF; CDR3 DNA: TGTGCCAGCAGCGTTAGCGGGAGGGTTCACGAGCAGTACTTC
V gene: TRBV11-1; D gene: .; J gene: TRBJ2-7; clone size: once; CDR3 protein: CASSFLQGGEQYF; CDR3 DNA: TGTGCCAGCAGCTTTCTACAGGGTGGCGAGCAGTACTTC
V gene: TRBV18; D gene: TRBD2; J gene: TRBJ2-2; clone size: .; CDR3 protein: CASSPGLAEFTGELFF; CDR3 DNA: TGTGCCAGCTCACCGGGACTAGCGGAATTCACCGGGGAGCTGTTTTTT
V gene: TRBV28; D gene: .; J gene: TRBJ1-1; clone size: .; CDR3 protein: CASRGQLNTEAFF; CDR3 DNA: TGTGCCAGCAGAGGACAGTTGAACACTGAAGCTTTCTTT
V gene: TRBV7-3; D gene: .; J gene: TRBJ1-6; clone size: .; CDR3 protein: CASSLLPKGNNSPLHF; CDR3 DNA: TGTGCCAGCAGCCTACTCCCTAAGGGGAATAATTCACCCCTCCACTTT
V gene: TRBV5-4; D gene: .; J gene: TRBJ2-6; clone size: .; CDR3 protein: CASSLSSGANVLTF; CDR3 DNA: TGTGCCAGCAGCCTGAGCTCTGGGGCCAACGTCCTGACTTTC
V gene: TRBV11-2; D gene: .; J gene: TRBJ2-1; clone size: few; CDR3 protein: CASSLDGGEQFF; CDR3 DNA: TGTGCCAGCAGTTTGGACGGGGGTGAGCAGTTCTTC
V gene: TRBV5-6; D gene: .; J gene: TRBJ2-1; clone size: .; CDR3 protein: CASIVRDQQGNEQFF; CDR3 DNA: TGTGCCAGCATCGTTCGAGACCAACAAGGCAATGAGCAGTTCTTC
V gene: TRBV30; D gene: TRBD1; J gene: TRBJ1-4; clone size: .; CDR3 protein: CAWSVRGRGNEKLFF; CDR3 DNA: TGTGCCTGGAGTGTACGGGGCAGGGGGAATGAAAAACTGTTTTTT
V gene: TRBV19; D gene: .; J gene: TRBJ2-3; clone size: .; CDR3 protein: CASSPDWRDTQYF; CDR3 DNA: TGTGCCAGTAGTCCGGACTGGAGGGATACGCAGTATTTT
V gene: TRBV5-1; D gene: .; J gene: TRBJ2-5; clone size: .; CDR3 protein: CASSFRRGQYQETQYF; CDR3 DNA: TGCGCCAGCAGCTTCAGACGGGGTCAGTACCAAGAGACCCAGTACTTC
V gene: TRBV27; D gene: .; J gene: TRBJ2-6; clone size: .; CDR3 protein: CASSLSGANVLTF; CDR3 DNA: TGTGCCAGCAGTTTGTCTGGGGCCAACGTCCTGACTTTC
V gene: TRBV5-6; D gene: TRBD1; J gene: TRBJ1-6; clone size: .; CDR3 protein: CASNLQGARSPLHF; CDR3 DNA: TGTGCCAGCAACCTACAGGGGGCTAGGTCACCCCTCCACTTT
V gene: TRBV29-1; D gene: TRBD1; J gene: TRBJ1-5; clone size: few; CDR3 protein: CSAGGGSNQPQHF; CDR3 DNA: TGCAGCGCAGGGGGCGGAAGCAATCAGCCCCAGCATTTT
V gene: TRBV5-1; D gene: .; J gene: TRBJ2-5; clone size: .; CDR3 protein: CASSLTPTRQETQYF; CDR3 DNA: TGCGCCAGCAGTCTTACGCCCACTAGGCAAGAGACCCAGTACTTC
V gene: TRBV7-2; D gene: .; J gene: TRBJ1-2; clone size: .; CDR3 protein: CASSKRGREKSYGYTF; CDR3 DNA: TGTGCCAGCAGCAAGAGGGGGAGGGAGAAGAGCTATGGCTACACCTTC
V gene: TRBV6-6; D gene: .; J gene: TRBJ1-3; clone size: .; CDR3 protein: CASSQDGNSGNTIYF; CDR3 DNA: TGTGCCAGCAGCCAGGACGGAAACTCTGGAAACACCATATATTTT
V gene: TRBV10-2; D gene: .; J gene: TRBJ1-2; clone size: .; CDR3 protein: CASSSGIAYYGYTF; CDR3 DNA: TGCGCCAGCTCGTCTGGCATTGCTTATTATGGCTACACCTTC
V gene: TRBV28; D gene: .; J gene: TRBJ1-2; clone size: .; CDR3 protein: CASSFHAQVNYGYTF; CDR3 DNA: TGTGCCAGCAGTTTCCATGCACAGGTTAACTATGGCTACACCTTC
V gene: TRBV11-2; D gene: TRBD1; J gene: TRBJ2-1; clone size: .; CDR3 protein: CASSWATGTESYNEQFF; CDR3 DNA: TGTGCCAGCAGCTGGGCCACCGGGACAGAGTCCTACAATGAGCAGTTCTTC
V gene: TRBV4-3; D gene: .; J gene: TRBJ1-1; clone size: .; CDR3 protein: CASSHTEGVYEAFF; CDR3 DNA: TGCGCCAGCAGCCACACGGAGGGGGTCTATGAAGCTTTCTTT
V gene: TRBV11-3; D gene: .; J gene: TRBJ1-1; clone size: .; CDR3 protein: CASSLGFTGLNTEAFF; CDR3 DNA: TGTGCCAGCAGCTTAGGCTTTACAGGGCTGAACACTGAAGCTTTCTTT
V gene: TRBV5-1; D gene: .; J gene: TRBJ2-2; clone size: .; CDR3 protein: CASSLFGQGNTGELFF; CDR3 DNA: TGCGCCAGCAGCTTGTTTGGGCAGGGGAACACCGGGGAGCTGTTTTTT
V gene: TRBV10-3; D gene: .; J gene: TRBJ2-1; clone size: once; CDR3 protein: CAIGGAHNEQFF; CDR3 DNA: TGTGCCATCGGAGGTGCCCACAATGAGCAGTTCTTC
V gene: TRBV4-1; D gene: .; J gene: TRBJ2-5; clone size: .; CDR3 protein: CASSQGRGGETQYF; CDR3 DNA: TGCGCCAGCAGCCAAGGGAGGGGAGGAGAGACCCAGTACTTC
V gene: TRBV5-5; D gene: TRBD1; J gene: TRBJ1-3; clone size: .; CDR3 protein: CASSLSQGASGNTIYF; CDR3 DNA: TGTGCCAGCAGCTTGTCCCAGGGGGCTTCCGGAAACACCATATATTTT
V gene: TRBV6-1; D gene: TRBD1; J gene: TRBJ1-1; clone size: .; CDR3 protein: CATSQDRGTEAFF; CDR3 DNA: TGTGCCACTTCACAGGACAGGGGGACTGAAGCTTTCTTT
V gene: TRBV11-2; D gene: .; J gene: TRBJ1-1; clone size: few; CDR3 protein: CASSARPARAFF; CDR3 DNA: TGTGCCAGCAGCGCTCGTCCGGCTCGGGCTTTCTTT
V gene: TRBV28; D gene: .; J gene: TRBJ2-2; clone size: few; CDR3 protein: CASRLPGTGELFF; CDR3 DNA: TGTGCCAGCAGGCTCCCTGGAACCGGGGAGCTGTTTTTT
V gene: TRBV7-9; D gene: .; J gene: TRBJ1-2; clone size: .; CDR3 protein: CASSSLTRNYGYTF; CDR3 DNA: TGTGCCAGCAGCTCCTTGACTAGGAACTATGGCTACACCTTC
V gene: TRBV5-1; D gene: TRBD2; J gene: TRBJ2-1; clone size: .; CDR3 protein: CASSFSGRTSDEQFF; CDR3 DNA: TGCGCCAGCAGCTTTAGCGGGAGGACCTCGGATGAGCAGTTCTTC
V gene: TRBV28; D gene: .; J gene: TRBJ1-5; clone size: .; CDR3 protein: CASKPSTVLTNQPQHF; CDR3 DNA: TGTGCCAGCAAGCCCTCGACAGTCCTTACAAATCAGCCCCAGCATTTT
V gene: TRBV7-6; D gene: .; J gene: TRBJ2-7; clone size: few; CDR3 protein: CASSSASSNEQYF; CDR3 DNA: TGTGCCAGCAGCTCGGCCAGCAGCAACGAGCAGTACTTC
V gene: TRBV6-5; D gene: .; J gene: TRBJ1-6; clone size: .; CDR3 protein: CASVRAWQDNSPLHF; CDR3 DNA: TGTGCCAGCGTCCGGGCGTGGCAGGATAATTCACCCCTCCACTTT
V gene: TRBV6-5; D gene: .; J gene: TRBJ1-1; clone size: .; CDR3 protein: CASSYGGANTEAFF; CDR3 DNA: TGTGCCAGCAGTTACGGGGGGGCTAACACTGAAGCTTTCTTT
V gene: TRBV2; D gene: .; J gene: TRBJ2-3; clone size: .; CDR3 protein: CAGRAFTDTQYF; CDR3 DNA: TGTGCCGGTCGCGCGTTTACAGATACGCAGTATTTT
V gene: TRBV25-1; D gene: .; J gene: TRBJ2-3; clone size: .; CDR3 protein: CASSDSVRDSTDTQYF; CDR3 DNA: TGTGCCAGCAGTGACTCCGTGCGGGATAGCACAGATACGCAGTATTTT
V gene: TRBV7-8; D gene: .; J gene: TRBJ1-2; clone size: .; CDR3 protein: CASSLGGLGYGYTF; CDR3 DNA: TGTGCCAGCAGCTTAGGCGGGCTAGGATATGGCTACACCTTC
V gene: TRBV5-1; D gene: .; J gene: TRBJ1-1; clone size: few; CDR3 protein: CASSLAGGYTEAFF; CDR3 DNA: TGCGCCAGCAGCTTGGCGGGGGGATACACTGAAGCTTTCTTT
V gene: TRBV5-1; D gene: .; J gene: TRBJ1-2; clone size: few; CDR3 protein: CASGEGYGYTF; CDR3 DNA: TGCGCCAGCGGGGAGGGCTATGGCTACACCTTC
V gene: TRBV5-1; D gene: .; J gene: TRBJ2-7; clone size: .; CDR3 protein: CASSVASRSSYEQYF; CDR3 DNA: TGCGCCAGCAGCGTGGCATCCCGTAGCTCCTACGAGCAGTACTTC
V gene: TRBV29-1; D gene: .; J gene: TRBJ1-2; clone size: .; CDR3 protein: CSVEVGPAGVARGYTF; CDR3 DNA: TGCAGCGTTGAAGTGGGACCGGCAGGGGTGGCGAGGGGCTACACCTTC